A single T cell receptor (beta chain) is shown here with its context. This specimen comes from a study of blood T cell repertoires in COVID-19. On the study more broadly: Acute-phase and convalescent COVID-19 samples originated in the United States, Italy and Spain. From T cells, B-cell-depleted T cells, or PBMCs came the material, which was cDNA or gDNA.

Seattle-derived patients entered the study during active infection and were followed longitudinally. CDR3 size: 16 residues. The germline gives CDR1 SGHTA, CDR2 FQGNSA. Trimming removed 5 bases from V and 9 bases from J; junction bases left unmatched: 15. Original handling: For nucleated cells, counts were estimated from reference gene primer amplification. Assay used: immunoSEQ multiplex PCR; TCRdb lists only in-frame clones, some missing. V and J calls and clone size are given by that table; D and trimming were obtained from the DNA. Of approximately 250,000 clones listed, around nine tenths are singletons.

The rearrangement joins TRBV7-2 to TRBJ2-1; 8 nucleotides agree with TRBD2. The source is a woman aged 60-75 years with COVID-19, enrolled during active disease. Sequencing used peripheral blood. CDR3 nucleotides: TGTGCCAGCAGCCCTCCGGGACTAGGTTTCGGGGGTGAGCAGTTCTTC. This translates into CASSPPGLGFGGEQFF.